Listed here are 16 T cell receptor beta chains from one sample, sequenced in a study of blood T cell repertoires in COVID-19. Sequencing was performed with immunoSEQ multiplex PCR; in TCRdb, only in-frame clones are kept and a portion is missing. The data contain under 500,000 clones, around 90% of them singletons. Input material: PBMCs or T cells enriched from blood (not recorded which). These TCRs come from a woman aged 18-29 years with acute COVID-19.

The chain combines TRBV11-2 with TRBJ2-1, with TRBD2 matching 7 bases. Germline CDR1 is SGHAT and CDR2 is FQNNGV. J lost 4 bases, V lost 5 bases, and 17 bases had no gene match. The CDR3 consists of 18 residues. CDR3 sequence: CASSRSGAALQLYNEQFF. CDR3 in DNA: TGTGCCAGCAGCCGGAGCGGGGCGGCCCTACAACTATACAATGAGCAGTTCTTC. The full variable domain, its missing parts supplied by reference TRBV11-2 and TRBJ2-1, is EAGVAQSPRYKIIEKRQSVAFWCNPISGHATLYWYQQILGQGPKLLIQFQNNGVVDDSQLPKDRFSAERLKGVDSTLKIQPAKLEDSAVYLCASSRSGAALQLYNEQFFGPGTRLTVL.

The chain is built from TRBV15 and TRBJ2-2; D unresolved. The germline V gene has CDR1 LNHNV and CDR2 YYDKDF (reference sequence). The CDR3 runs to 15 residues. Trimming took off 0 bases at V and 2 bases at J, with 7 bases between the two ends. The CDR3 sequence is CATSRDATNTGELFF. CDR3 DNA: TGTGCCACCAGCAGAGATGCAACAAACACCGGGGAGCTGTTTTTT. The full variable domain, in which reference TRBV15 and TRBJ2-2 provide the parts outside the CDR3, is DAMVIQNPRYQVTQFGKPVTLSCSQTLNHNVMYWYQQKSSQAPKLLFHYYDKDFNNEADTPDNFQSRRPNTSFCFLDIRSPGLGDTAMYLCATSRDATNTGELFFGEGSRLTVL.

CDR3 sequence reads: CASSRNLVAGNNEQFF. CDR3 DNA: TGTGCCAGCAGCCGAAATCTGGTAGCGGGAAACAATGAGCAGTTCTTC. The V and J genes are TRBV11-2 and TRBJ2-1; 8 bases line up with TRBD2. The V gene end was trimmed by 5 bases and the J gene end by 5 bases; junction bases not matched to a gene: 11. CDR1 SGHAT and CDR2 FQNNGV come from the germline V gene. The CDR3 length is 16 residues. The complete variable domain, with remaining parts taken from reference TRBV11-2 and TRBJ2-1, reads EAGVAQSPRYKIIEKRQSVAFWCNPISGHATLYWYQQILGQGPKLLIQFQNNGVVDDSQLPKDRFSAERLKGVDSTLKIQPAKLEDSAVYLCASSRNLVAGNNEQFFGPGTRLTVL.

V is TRBV9 and J is TRBJ1-6, with a tentative D call TRBD1 (6 bases). This CDR3 is built from 13 residues. Germline values: CDR1 SGDLS, CDR2 YYNGEE. The V gene lost 0 bases and the J gene lost 9 bases, with 7 bases spanning the gap. In nucleotides, the CDR3 is TGTGCCAGCAGCGTAGAGACAGGTTCACCCCTCCACTTT. This sequence encodes CASSVETGSPLHF.

The chain carries TRBV2 and TRBJ2-1, with a weak D call TRBD2 (6 bases). Germline V CDR1 and CDR2: SNHLY, FYNNEI. Deletions cut 6 bases from V and 8 bases from J, with 17 bases between. The CDR3 runs to 14 residues. Written as DNA, the CDR3 is TGTGCCAGCAGCCTCTGGAGAGGCGGGGATGAGCAGTTCTTC. Protein product: CASSLWRGGDEQFF.

The genes are TRBV28 and TRBJ2-7; TRBD2 agrees at 11 bases. The CDR3 has 18 amino acids. J lost 2 bases, V lost 6 bases, and 15 bases had no gene match. Looked up from germline, CDR1 is MDHEN and CDR2 is SYDVKM. The CDR3 DNA is TGTGCCAGCAGCACGCCTTCCCCCACTAGCGGGAGTCCCTACGAGCAGTACTTC. It specifies CASSTPSPTSGSPYEQYF.

The chain recombines TRBV3-1 (or the pseudogene TRBV3-2) with TRBJ1-2, with 8 bases that match TRBD1. Trimming removed 0 bases from V and 5 bases from J; junction bases left unmatched: 8. The V gene's germline CDR1 is LGHDT and CDR2 YNNKEL (reference sequence). The CDR3 length is 16 residues. CDR3 residues: CASSQDWRTGRYGYTF. CDR3 bases: TGTGCCAGCAGCCAAGATTGGAGGACAGGGCGTTATGGCTACACCTTC.

The V gene is TRBV28, the J gene TRBJ2-2; tentative D call: TRBD1 (5 bases). V dropped 3 bases and J dropped 4 bases, with 6 bases sitting between them. CDR1 is MDHEN and CDR2 is SYDVKM in the germline V gene. CDR3 size: 13 residues. CDR3 DNA: TGTGCCAGCAGTTTTCAGGGCACCGGGGAGCTGTTTTTT. This translates into CASSFQGTGELFF.

This chain links TRBV28 with TRBJ1-2; 9 positions match TRBD1. Looked up from germline, CDR1 is MDHEN and CDR2 is SYDVKM. With V trimmed by 4 bases and J by 5 bases, 8 bases remained unmatched. The CDR3 totals 15 residues. CDR3 amino acids: CASSSGTGKGYGYTF. The CDR3, as DNA: TGTGCCAGCAGTTCGGGGACAGGGAAGGGGTATGGCTACACCTTC.

V is TRBV11-1 and J is TRBJ2-2; maybe TRBD2 (6 bases). The V gene lost 5 bases and the J gene lost 0 bases, with 10 bases spanning the gap. This CDR3 is 15 amino acids long. Germline CDR1 SGHAT, CDR2 FQDESV (reference sequence). Here the CDR3 reads CASSRDLSNTGELFF. The CDR3 nucleotides are TGTGCCAGCAGCCGGGACTTATCGAACACCGGGGAGCTGTTTTTT. Drawing the rest from reference TRBV11-1 and TRBJ2-2, the complete variable domain is EAEVAQSPRYKITEKSQAVAFWCDPISGHATLYWYRQILGQGPELLVQFQDESVVDDSQLPKDRFSAERLKGVDSTLKIQPAELGDSAMYLCASSRDLSNTGELFFGEGSRLTVL.

The V gene is TRBV14, the J gene TRBJ1-6; D unclear. V lost 3 bases and J lost 9, with 6 bases in between. This CDR3 has 12 amino acids. Germline lookup yields CDR1 SGHDN and CDR2 FVKESK. The CDR3 DNA sequence: TGTGCCAGCAGCCACTTCTCTTCACCCCTCCACTTT. Its protein product is CASSHFSSPLHF.

The chain joins TRBV5-8 to TRBJ1-5; D unclear. CDR3 length: 14 amino acids. V dropped 0 bases and J dropped 5 bases, with 9 bases sitting between them. The germline CDR1 and CDR2 sequences are SGHTS and YDEGEE. The CDR3 loop is CASSLVSFDQPQHF. Written as DNA, the CDR3 is TGTGCCAGCAGCTTGGTTTCATTTGATCAGCCCCAGCATTTT.

The chain joins TRBV2 to TRBJ2-3; TRBD2 matches 9 bases. The CDR3 spans 15 residues. With 4 bases clipped from V and 2 bases from J, the junction kept 4 bases outside the gene matches. The germline V gene has CDR1 SNHLY and CDR2 FYNNEI. The CDR3 protein is CASSVLAGNTDTQYF. For the CDR3, the DNA is TGTGCCAGCAGTGTCCTAGCGGGGAACACAGATACGCAGTATTTT.

The chain joins TRBV19 to TRBJ1-1, with D perhaps TRBD1 (5 bases). Germline CDR1 and CDR2: LNHDA and SQIVND (reference sequence). Trimming left V 5 bases short and J 5 bases short, with 12 bases between. The CDR3 length is 13 residues. CDR3 residues: CASSAQVLTEAFF. CDR3 nucleotides: TGTGCCAGTAGTGCACAGGTCCTGACTGAAGCTTTCTTT.

As regards this clone: The sample contains more than one DNA sequence encoding this CDR3. For the CDR3, the DNA is TGTGCCAGCAGCTCCGGACAGGGTAACTATGGCTACACCTTC. This gives the protein CASSSGQGNYGYTF. The V and J genes are TRBV7-9 and TRBJ1-2; 8 bases line up with TRBD1. Trimming at V came to 4 bases and at J to 1 base, leaving 2 bases not matched to a gene. From germline, CDR1 is SEHNR and CDR2 FQNEAQ (reference sequence). This CDR3 spans 14 amino acids. The full variable domain, completed using reference TRBV7-9 and TRBJ1-2, is DTGVSQNPRHKITKRGQNVTFRCDPISEHNRLYWYRQTLGQGPEFLTYFQNEAQLEKSRLLSDRFSAERPKGSFSTLEIQRTEQGDSAMYLCASSSGQGNYGYTFGSGTRLTVV.

This clone was counted once. The chain employs TRBV6-5 and TRBJ1-1, with D possibly being TRBD1 (5 bases). Germline V gene sequence: CDR1 MNHEY, CDR2 SVGAGI. V was clipped by 7 bases and J by 1 base, with 10 bases between them. CDR3 length equals 13 residues. The CDR3 loop reads CASTLTGNTEAFF. The CDR3, as DNA: TGTGCCAGCACGTTAACAGGGAACACTGAAGCTTTCTTT.